The clone carrying this T cell receptor beta chain was seen many times. The time point was: sample taken at primary tumor resection. Sequencing covered unsorted whole RNA taken from tumor, nontumor lung or frozen PBMC. The entry originates in a study of spatial heterogeneity in lung cancer. The CDR3 spans 15 residues. Germline trimming cut 6 bases from V and 3 bases from J; bases unmatched to any gene: 11. The germline V gene encodes CDR1 SNHLY and CDR2 FYNNEI. TCRdb redid the calling of the 5' RACE reads with MiXCR, one entry per CDR3 protein. The repertoire holds some 2,700 distinct CDR3 sequences, over 10% seen once, with just over 55% in the top ten.

The source of this sequence is a male donor with early-stage non-small cell lung cancer. Sequenced material: PBMCs, taken at surgery. The chain joins TRBV2 to TRBJ2-7; 7 positions agree with TRBD2. CDR3 sequence reads: CASRREGLGIYEQYF. In DNA form, the CDR3 reads TGTGCCAGCAGGAGGGAGGGGCTCGGAATCTACGAGCAGTACTTC.